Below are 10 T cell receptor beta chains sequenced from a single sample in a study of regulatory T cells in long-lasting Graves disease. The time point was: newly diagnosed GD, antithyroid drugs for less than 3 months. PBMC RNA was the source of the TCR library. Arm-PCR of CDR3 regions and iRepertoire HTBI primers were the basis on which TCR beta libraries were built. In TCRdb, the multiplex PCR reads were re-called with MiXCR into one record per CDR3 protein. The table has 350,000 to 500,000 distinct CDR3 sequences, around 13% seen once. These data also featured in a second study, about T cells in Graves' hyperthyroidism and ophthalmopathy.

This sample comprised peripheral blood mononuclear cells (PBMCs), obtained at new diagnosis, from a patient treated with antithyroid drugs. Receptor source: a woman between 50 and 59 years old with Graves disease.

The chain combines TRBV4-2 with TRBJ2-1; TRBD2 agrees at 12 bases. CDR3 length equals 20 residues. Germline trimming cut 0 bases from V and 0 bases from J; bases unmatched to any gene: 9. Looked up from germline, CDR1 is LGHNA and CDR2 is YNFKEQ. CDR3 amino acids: CASSQDIGLAGTNSYNEQFF. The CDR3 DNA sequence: TGTGCCAGCAGCCAAGATATCGGACTAGCGGGAACCAACTCCTACAATGAGCAGTTCTTC.

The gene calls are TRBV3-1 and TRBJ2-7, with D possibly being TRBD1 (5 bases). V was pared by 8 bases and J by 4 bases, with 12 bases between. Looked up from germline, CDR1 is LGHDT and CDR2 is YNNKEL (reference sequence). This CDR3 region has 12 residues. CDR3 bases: TGTGCCAGCGGCCCTGCAGGGTACGAGCAGTACTTC. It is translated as CASGPAGYEQYF.

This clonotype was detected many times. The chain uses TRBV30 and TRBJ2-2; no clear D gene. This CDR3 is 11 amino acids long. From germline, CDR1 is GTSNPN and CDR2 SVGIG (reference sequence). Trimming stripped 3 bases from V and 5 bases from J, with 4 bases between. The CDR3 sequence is CAWRPTGELFF. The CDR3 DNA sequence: TGTGCCTGGAGACCAACCGGGGAGCTGTTTTTT.

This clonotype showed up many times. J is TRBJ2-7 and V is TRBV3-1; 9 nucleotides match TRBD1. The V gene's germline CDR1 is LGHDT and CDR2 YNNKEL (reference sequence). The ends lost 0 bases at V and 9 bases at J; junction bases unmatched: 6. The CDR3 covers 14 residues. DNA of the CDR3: TGTGCCAGCAGCCAAGATCACAGGGGGCGCGGGCAGTACTTC. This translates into CASSQDHRGRGQYF.

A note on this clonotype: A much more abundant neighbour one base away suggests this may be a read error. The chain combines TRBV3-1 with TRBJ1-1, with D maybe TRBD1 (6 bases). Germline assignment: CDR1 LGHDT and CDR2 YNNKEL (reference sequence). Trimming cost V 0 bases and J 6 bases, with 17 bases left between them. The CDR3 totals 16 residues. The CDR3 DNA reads TGTGCCAGCAGCCAAGAGAGCGGTGGGGGCATCGCTGAAGCTTTCTTT. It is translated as CASSQESGGGIAEAFF.

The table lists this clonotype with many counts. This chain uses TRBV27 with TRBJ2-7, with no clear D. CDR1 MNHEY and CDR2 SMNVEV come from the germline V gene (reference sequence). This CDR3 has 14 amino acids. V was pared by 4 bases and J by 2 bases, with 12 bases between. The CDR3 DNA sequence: TGTGCCAGCAGTTCGACCAATAAGCCCTACGAGCAGTACTTC. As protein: CASSSTNKPYEQYF.

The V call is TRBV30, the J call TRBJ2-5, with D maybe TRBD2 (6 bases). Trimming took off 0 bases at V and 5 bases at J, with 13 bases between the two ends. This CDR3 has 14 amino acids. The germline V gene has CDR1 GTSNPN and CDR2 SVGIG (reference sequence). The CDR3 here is CAWSVLGGRETQYF. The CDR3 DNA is TGTGCCTGGAGTGTACTGGGGGGAAGGGAGACCCAGTACTTC. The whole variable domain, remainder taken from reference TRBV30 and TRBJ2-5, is SQTIHQWPATLVQPVGSPLSLECTVEGTSNPNLYWYRQAAGRGLQLLFYSVGIGQISSEVPQNLSASRPQDRQFILSSKKLLLSDSGFYLCAWSVLGGRETQYFGPGTRLLVL.

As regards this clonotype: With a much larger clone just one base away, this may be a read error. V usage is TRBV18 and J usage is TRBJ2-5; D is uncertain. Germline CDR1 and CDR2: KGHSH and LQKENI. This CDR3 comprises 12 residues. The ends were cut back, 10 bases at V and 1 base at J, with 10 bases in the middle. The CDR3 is CATPSGQETQYF. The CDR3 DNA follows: TGTGCCACTCCTAGTGGCCAAGAGACCCAGTACTTC. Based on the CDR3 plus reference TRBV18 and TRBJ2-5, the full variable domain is NAGVMQNPRHLVRRRGQEARLRCSPMKGHSHVYWYRQLPEEGLKFMVYLQKENIIDESGMPKERFSAEFPKEGPSILRIQQVVRGDSAAYFCATPSGQETQYFGPGTRLLVL.

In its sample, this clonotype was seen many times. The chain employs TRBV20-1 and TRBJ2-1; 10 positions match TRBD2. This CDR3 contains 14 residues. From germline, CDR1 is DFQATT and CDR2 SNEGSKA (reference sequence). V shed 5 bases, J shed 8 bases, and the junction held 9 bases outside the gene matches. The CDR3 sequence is CSAGRGLALDEQFF. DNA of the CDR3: TGCAGTGCTGGGAGGGGACTAGCGTTGGATGAGCAGTTCTTC.

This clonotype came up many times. The chain's CDR3 is CAWSALSGSYNEQFF. DNA for the CDR3: TGTGCCTGGAGTGCATTATCCGGCTCCTACAATGAGCAGTTCTTC. The genes are TRBV30 and TRBJ2-1; D is unclear. Germline V lookup: CDR1 GTSNPN, CDR2 SVGIG (reference sequence). The CDR3 totals 15 residues. V shed 1 base and J shed 0 bases, with 10 bases lying between them.